Listed here is a single TCR beta chain. The antigen is unknown. PCR was performed using 60 Vbeta and 13 Jbeta primers. Data came from immunoSEQ multiplex PCR; TCRdb stores just in-frame clones and leaves some out. The table records roughly 150,000 clones, around 86% of them present only once. Between the trimmed V and J ends, which lost 1 base and 0 bases, there was a span of 9 bases. The CDR3 is 16 amino acids. Germline V gene sequence: CDR1 MGHRA, CDR2 YSYEKL. The sample originates from a study of cytomegalovirus exposure and HLA in healthy donors. The study, taken as a whole, reports: High specificity and sensitivity for cytomegalovirus status were reported for the classifier. Some 150 TCR beta chains were listed as cytomegalovirus-associated.

Sequenced material: PBMCs. The chain has TRBV4-1 and TRBJ1-4; possible D gene TRBD1, 5 bases. This receptor was obtained from a female donor in good health and CMV-seronegative. CDR3 nucleotides: TGCGCCAGCAGCCAAGTGACAGCTGCAACTAATGAAAAACTGTTTTTT. Translation: CASSQVTAATNEKLFF.